Below, 9 T cell receptor beta chains from the same sample are listed, as sequenced in a study of blood T cell repertoires in COVID-19. Produced via immunoSEQ multiplex PCR; TCRdb's table is partial and in-frame only. The sample lists 87,000 or so clones, 85% to 90% seen once, with 20% to 25% in the top ten. Sample: peripheral blood. These receptors all stem from a woman older than 75 in a cohort sampled during active or convalescent COVID-19.

The CDR3 DNA follows: TGCGCCAGCAGCGAGGGACAGGGCATCTCTGGAAACACCATATATTTT. Translating gives CASSEGQGISGNTIYF. This chain joins TRBV5-1 and TRBJ1-3; 9 bases line up with TRBD1. Germline V CDR1 and CDR2: SGHRS, YFSETQ. V shed 4 bases and J 0 bases; nucleotides not matched to a gene: 5. This CDR3 spans 16 amino acids.

J is TRBJ1-5 and V is TRBV6-2 or TRBV6-3; 7 bases line up with TRBD1. CDR3 length equals 14 residues. The germline CDR1 and CDR2 sequences are MNHEY and SVGEGT. After removal of 4 bases from V and 2 bases from J, the junction contained 2 bases not matched to a gene. The CDR3 sequence is CASSWGQRNQPQHF. The CDR3, as DNA: TGTGCCAGCAGTTGGGGACAGCGCAATCAGCCCCAGCATTTT.

This chain joins TRBV27 and TRBJ1-5, with unresolved D. The germline gives CDR1 MNHEY, CDR2 SMNVEV (reference sequence). The CDR3 is made up of 15 amino acids. V lost 4 bases and J 0 bases, leaving 10 bases between the germline ends. The DNA for the CDR3 is TGTGCCAGCAGTTCAGGCGCGGGTAGCAATCAGCCCCAGCATTTT. Encoded protein: CASSSGAGSNQPQHF.

This clone was seen only a few times. The J gene is TRBJ1-1, the V gene TRBV4-1, with D uncertain. Trimming removed 1 base from V and 0 bases from J, with 9 bases in between. The germline CDR1 and CDR2 sequences are MGHRA and YSYEKL. The length of the CDR3 is 15 residues. This CDR3 is CASSQVTAVNTEAFF. DNA of the CDR3: TGCGCCAGCAGCCAAGTAACAGCGGTGAACACTGAAGCTTTCTTT.

The chain employs TRBV10-3 and TRBJ1-2, with 7 bases matching TRBD1. Losses at the gene ends were 3 bases for V and 1 base for J; bases not matched to a gene: 8. The germline gives CDR1 ENHRY, CDR2 SYGVKD. The CDR3 is 16 residues long. The DNA for the CDR3 is TGTGCCATCAGTGACCTTACAGGGGATGATAACTATGGCTACACCTTC. Translated, it gives CAISDLTGDDNYGYTF.

The rearrangement uses TRBV24-1 and TRBJ1-3, with 12 positions matching TRBD1. The CDR3 contains 17 residues. Germline V gene data show CDR1 as KGHDR and CDR2 as SFDVKD. The V gene end was trimmed by 8 bases and the J gene end by 4 bases; junction bases not matched to a gene: 11. CDR3 loop: CATIWGQGAEGGNTIYF. CDR3 DNA sequence: TGTGCCACCATATGGGGACAGGGGGCAGAAGGGGGAAACACCATATATTTT.

CDR3 residues: CASSLVSGSLDTQYF. CDR3 nucleotide sequence: TGTGCCAGCAGCTTGGTTAGCGGGAGTTTGGATACGCAGTATTTT. The chain carries TRBV5-5 and TRBJ2-3; TRBD2 agrees at 9 bases. The ends lost 0 bases at V and 6 bases at J; junction bases unmatched: 5. This CDR3 contains 15 residues. In germline, CDR1 is SGHKS, CDR2 YYEKEE (reference sequence).

The chain couples TRBV28 to TRBJ2-4, with 7 bases identical to TRBD1. CDR1 is MDHEN, CDR2 SYDVKM, per germline. The CDR3 runs to 13 residues. The ends lost 11 bases at V and 4 bases at J; junction bases unmatched: 8. The CDR3 loop reads CAAQGTVKNIQYF. The CDR3 bases are TGTGCCGCCCAGGGGACAGTAAAAAACATTCAGTACTTC.

This clone was counted once. The rearrangement joins TRBV3-1 (or the pseudogene TRBV3-2) to TRBJ2-5, with 11 bases matching TRBD2. The CDR3 runs 16 residues. From germline, CDR1 is LGHDT and CDR2 YNNKEL (reference sequence). Losses at the gene ends were 5 bases for V and 4 bases for J; bases not matched to a gene: 9. The CDR3, as DNA: TGTGCCAGCAGCTCGACTAGCGGGACCCTTGGAGAGACCCAGTACTTC. Amino acids: CASSSTSGTLGETQYF.